By proportion, the clone carrying this T cell receptor (beta chain) is medium-sized (0.01 to 0.1%). Its target is unknown. TRB rearrangements spanning V, D and J were amplified using mixed TRB-A/B primers. TCRdb called the multiplex PCR reads again in MiXCR, with one record for every CDR3 protein. The sample lists about 5,000 distinct CDR3 sequences, 33% occurring once. This sample was taken from a study of T cell repertoires in aging, cancer and after chemotherapy. Amplification of TCR beta used genomic DNA extracted from peripheral blood. The trim removed 4 bases at V and 6 bases at J, leaving 8 bases unmatched. Looked up from germline, CDR1 is SGHNT and CDR2 is YYREEE (reference sequence). The CDR3 totals 15 residues. General study points: Rebound thymic output was suggested by rising median generation probability during chemotherapy in each cancer cohort. In healthy donors, age-related TCR diversity loss mainly reflected lost richness.

The sequencing sample was made of blood. V usage is TRBV5-4 and J usage is TRBJ2-7; TRBD1 agrees at 12 bases. This TCR was sampled from a human donor with a blood cancer. This CDR3 reads CASSVRDRGHAEQYF. CDR3 bases: TGTGCCAGCAGCGTACGGGACAGGGGGCATGCCGAGCAGTACTTC.